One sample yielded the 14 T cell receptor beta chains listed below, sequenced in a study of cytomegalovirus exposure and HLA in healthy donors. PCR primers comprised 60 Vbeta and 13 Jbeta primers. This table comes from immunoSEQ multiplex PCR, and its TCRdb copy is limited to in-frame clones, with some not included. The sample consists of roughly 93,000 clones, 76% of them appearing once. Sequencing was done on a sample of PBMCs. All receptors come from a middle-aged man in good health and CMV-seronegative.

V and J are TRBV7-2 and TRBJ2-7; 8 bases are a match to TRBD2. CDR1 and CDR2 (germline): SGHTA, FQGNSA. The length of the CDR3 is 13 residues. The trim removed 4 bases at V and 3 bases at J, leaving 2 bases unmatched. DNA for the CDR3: TGTGCCAGCAGCTCCAGCGGGGGCTACGAGCAGTACTTC. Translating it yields CASSSSGGYEQYF.

CDR3 coding DNA: TGTGCCAGCAGCTCAGAACTAGCGGGGGGGCGCGATGAGCAGTTCTTC. This translates into CASSSELAGGRDEQFF. The chain uses TRBV11-3 and TRBJ2-1; 13 bases line up with TRBD2. There are 16 residues in the CDR3. Per germline, CDR1 SGHNT and CDR2 YENEEA. Unmatched junction bases numbered 8, after V lost 4 bases and J lost 8 bases.

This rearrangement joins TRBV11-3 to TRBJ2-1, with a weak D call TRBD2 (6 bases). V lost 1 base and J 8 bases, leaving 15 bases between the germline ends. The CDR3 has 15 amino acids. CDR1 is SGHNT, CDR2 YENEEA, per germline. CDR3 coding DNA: TGTGCCAGCAGCTTAGGAGAGGGGAGGTTGGATGAGCAGTTCTTC. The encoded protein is CASSLGEGRLDEQFF. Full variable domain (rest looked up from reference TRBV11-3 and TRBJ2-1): EAGVVQSPRYKIIEKKQPVAFWCNPISGHNTLYWYLQNLGQGPELLIRYENEEAVDDSQLPKDRFSAERLKGVDSTLKIQPAELGDSAVYLCASSLGEGRLDEQFFGPGTRLTVL.

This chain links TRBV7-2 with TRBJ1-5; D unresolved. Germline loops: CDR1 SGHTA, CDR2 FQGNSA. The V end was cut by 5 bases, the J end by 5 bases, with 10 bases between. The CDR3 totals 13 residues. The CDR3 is CASSTNAYQPQHF. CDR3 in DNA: TGTGCCAGCAGCACAAACGCATATCAGCCCCAGCATTTT.

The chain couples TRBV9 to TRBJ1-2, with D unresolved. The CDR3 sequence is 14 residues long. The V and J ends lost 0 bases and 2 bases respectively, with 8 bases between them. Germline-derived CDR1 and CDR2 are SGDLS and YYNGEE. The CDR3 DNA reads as TGTGCCAGCAGCGTAGAGCCCCTAAACTATGGCTACACCTTC. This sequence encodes CASSVEPLNYGYTF.

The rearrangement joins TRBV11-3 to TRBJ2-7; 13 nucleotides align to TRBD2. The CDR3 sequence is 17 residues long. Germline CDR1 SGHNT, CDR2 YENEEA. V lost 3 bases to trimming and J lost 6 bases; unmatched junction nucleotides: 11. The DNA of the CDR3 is TGTGCCAGCAGCTTCTCCGGGACTAGCGGGGTTAAGGGCGAGCAGTACTTC. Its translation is CASSFSGTSGVKGEQYF.

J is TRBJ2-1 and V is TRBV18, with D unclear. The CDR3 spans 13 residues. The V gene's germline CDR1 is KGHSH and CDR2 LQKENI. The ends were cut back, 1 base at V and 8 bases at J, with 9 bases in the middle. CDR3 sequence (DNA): TGTGCCAGCTCACCACGGTACTTGGATGAGCAGTTCTTC. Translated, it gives CASSPRYLDEQFF.

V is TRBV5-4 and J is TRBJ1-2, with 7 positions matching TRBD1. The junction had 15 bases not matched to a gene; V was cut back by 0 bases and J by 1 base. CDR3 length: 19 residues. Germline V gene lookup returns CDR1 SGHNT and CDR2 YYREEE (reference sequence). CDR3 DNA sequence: TGTGCCAGCAGCTTGGCAAGTGCGGGACAGATTAGAATTAACTATGGCTACACCTTC. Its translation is CASSLASAGQIRINYGYTF.

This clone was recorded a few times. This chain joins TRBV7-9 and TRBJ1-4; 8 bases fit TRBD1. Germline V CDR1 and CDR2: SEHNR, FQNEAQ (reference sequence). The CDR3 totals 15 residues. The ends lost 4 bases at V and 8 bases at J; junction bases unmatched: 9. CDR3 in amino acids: CASSSAGGVWEKLFF. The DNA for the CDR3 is TGTGCCAGCAGCTCGGCAGGGGGCGTCTGGGAAAAACTGTTTTTT.

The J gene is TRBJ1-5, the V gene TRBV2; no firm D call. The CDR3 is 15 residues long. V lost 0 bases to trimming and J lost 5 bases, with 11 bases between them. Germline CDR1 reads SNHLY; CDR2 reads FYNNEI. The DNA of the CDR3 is TGTGCCAGCAGTGAAGCCCGAGGGTTGTATCAGCCCCAGCATTTT. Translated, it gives CASSEARGLYQPQHF. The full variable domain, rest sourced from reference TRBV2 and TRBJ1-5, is EPEVTQTPSHQVTQMGQEVILRCVPISNHLYFYWYRQILGQKVEFLVSFYNNEISEKSEIFDDQFSVERPDGSNFTLKIRSTKLEDSAMYFCASSEARGLYQPQHFGDGTRLSIL.

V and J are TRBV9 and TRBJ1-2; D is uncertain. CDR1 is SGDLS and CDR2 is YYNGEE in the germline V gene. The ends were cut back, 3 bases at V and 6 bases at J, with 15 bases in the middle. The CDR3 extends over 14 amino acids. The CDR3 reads CASSASSGPNGYTF. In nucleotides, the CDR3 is TGTGCCAGCAGCGCCAGTTCAGGCCCGAATGGCTACACCTTC.

The CDR3 nucleotides are TGCGCCAGCAGCTTGGCGGACAGTTTAAATCAGCCCCAGCATTTT. Translation gives CASSLADSLNQPQHF. V is TRBV5-1 and J is TRBJ1-5; tentatively, D is TRBD1 (6 bases). The V gene's germline CDR1 is SGHRS and CDR2 YFSETQ. The CDR3 runs 15 residues. The V end lost 0 bases, the J end lost 4 bases, and 11 bases lay between the germline ends.

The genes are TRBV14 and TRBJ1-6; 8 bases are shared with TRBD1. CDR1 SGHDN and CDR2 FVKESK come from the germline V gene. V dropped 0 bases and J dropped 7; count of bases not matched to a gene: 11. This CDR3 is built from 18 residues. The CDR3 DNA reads TGTGCCAGCAGCCAAGATTCACGAGGACAGGGATCGAATTCACCCCTCCACTTT. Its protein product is CASSQDSRGQGSNSPLHF.

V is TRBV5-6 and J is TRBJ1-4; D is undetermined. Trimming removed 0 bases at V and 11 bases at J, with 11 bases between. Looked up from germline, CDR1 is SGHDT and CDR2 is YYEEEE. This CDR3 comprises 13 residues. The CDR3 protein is CASSLGDAHKLFF. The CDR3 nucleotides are TGTGCCAGCAGCTTGGGCGATGCGCACAAACTGTTTTTT.